Detailed here is one T cell receptor (beta chain). Its antigen remains unidentified. The data stem from a study of siplizumab effects on memory and regulatory T cells. Regarding the study as a whole: There was no confirmation of the suppressive function of proliferating Tregs from siplizumab cultures. Sequences below about 10^-5 frequency were poorly captured, and few alloreactive clones mapped to unstimulated subsets. The majority of clones, roughly 80-95% of proliferating CD4+ or CD8+ clones, lacked an assignable naive or memory phenotype.

The CDR3 totals 14 residues. Trimming removed 6 bases from V and 6 bases from J, with 17 bases in between. Looked up from germline, CDR1 is KGHSH and CDR2 is LQKENI. About 9.5 x 10^4 TCR templates underwent assay in each sample. TCRdb keeps only in-frame clones here, not all; method: immunoSEQ multiplex PCR. Among 55,000 to 80,000 clones listed, 79% were seen once. This TCR derives from a human donor in good health. The sample comprised memory CD4+ T cells sorted from blood. V is TRBV18 and J is TRBJ1-2; no reliable D call. The DNA for the CDR3 is TGTGCCAGCTCCCCCGTGTTGGCAGGCGATGGCTACACCTTC. This gives the protein CASSPVLAGDGYTF.